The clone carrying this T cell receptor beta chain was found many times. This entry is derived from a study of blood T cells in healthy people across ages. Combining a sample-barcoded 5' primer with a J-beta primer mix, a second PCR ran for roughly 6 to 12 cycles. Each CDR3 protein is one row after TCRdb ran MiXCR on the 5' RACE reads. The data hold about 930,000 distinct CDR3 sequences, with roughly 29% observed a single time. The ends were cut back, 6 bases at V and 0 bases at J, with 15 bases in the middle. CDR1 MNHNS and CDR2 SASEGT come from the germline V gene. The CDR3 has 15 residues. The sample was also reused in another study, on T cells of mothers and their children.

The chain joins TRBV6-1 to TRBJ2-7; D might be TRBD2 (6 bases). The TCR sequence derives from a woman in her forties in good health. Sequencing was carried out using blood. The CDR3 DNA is TGTGCCAGCAGCCCAGAGGAGGGTGGCTCCTACGAGCAGTACTTC. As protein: CASSPEEGGSYEQYF.